This TCR beta chain appears in the sequencing data of a study of OX40 agonist ivuxolimab in advanced cancers. Profiling relied on immunoSEQ multiplex PCR, and the TCRdb table lists in-frame clones only, not all of them. Here the sample spans approximately 60,000 clones, about 92% being singletons. The CDR3 extends over 13 amino acids. The V end was cut by 0 bases, the J end by 8 bases, with 8 bases between. Germline CDR1 is MNHEY and CDR2 is SMNVEV (reference sequence). This TCR came from an adult with an advanced solid tumor such as melanoma, head and neck, liver or kidney cancer. The V and J genes are TRBV27 and TRBJ2-1, with D possibly called TRBD1 or TRBD2 (6 bases each). This specimen consisted of CD4+ or CD8+ T cells sorted from blood, obtained in a trial of the OX40 agonist ivuxolimab. The CDR3 sequence is CASSLSEGDEQFF. In DNA form, the CDR3 reads TGTGCCAGCAGTTTATCGGAGGGGGATGAGCAGTTCTTC.